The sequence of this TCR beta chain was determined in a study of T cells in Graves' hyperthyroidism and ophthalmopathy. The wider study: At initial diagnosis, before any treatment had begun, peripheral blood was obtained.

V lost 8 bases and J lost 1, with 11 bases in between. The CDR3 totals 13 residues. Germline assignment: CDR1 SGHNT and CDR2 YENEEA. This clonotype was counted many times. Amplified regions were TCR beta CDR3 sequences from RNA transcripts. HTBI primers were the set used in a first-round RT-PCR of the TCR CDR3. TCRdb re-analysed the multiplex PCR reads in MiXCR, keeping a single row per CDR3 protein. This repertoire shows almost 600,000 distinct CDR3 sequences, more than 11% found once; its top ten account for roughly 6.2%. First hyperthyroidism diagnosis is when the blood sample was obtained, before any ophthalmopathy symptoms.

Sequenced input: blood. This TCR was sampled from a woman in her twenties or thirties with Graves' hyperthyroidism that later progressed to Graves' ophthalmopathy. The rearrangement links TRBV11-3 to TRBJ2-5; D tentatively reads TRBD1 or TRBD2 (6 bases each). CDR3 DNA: TGTGCCAGCGGCAGGGGAGGCCAAGAGACCCAGTACTTC. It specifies CASGRGGQETQYF.